This T cell receptor (beta chain) was sequenced in a study of T cell repertoires in cytomegalovirus infection. V was cut by 5 bases and J by 6 bases, with 19 bases left in between. The CDR3 length is 15 residues. Per germline, CDR1 SGHTA and CDR2 FQGNSA. MiXCR was run by TCRdb on the reads, yielding one entry per CDR3 protein. The sample records about 260,000 distinct CDR3 sequences, around 9% being singletons. In its sample, this clonotype was seen many times. The sequence was collected from a human donor in good health (CMV status not recorded). Some clones in this sample may be carry-over from other donors' samples. What was sequenced was PBMCs. This chain links TRBV7-2 with TRBJ1-1; D is ambiguous. For the CDR3, the DNA is TGTGCCAGCAGCCCCAACCCAAGAGGGTCCCCTGAAGCTTTCTTT. Translated, it gives CASSPNPRGSPEAFF. Based on the CDR3 plus reference TRBV7-2 and TRBJ1-1, the full variable domain is GAGVSQSPSNKVTEKGKDVELRCDPISGHTALYWYRQSLGQGLEFLIYFQGNSAPDKSGLPSDRFSAERTGGSVSTLTIQRTQQEDSAVYLCASSPNPRGSPEAFFGQGTRLTVV.